This T cell receptor beta chain was sequenced for a study of blood T cell repertoires in COVID-19. Study as a whole: PBMCs, B-cell-depleted T cells, or T cells were the source of the cDNA or gDNA that made up the material.

This clone was counted a single time. CDR1 is GTSNPN, CDR2 SVGIG, per germline (reference sequence). There are 13 residues in the CDR3. V dropped 5 bases and J dropped 6 bases, with 14 bases sitting between them. The data were produced by immunoSEQ multiplex PCR, yet TCRdb's version contains in-frame clones alone and is incomplete. This table has 150,000 to 200,000 clones, roughly 85% appearing once. The sequence derives from a woman in her late teens or twenties who had recovered from COVID-19. Sequencing was done on a sample of PBMCs or T cells enriched from blood (not recorded which). The chain links TRBV30 to TRBJ2-1; D may be TRBD2 (6 bases). CDR3 DNA: TGTGCCTGGGACGTAGTTAGCGGCAATGAGCAGTTCTTC. Residues: CAWDVVSGNEQFF.